The next 6 T cell receptor beta chains were all read from a single sample in a study of shared clonotypes between healthy human individuals (dated by TCRdb to the early 2020s). The method behind the library was the immunoSEQ multiplex PCR assay. Sourced from immuneACCESS, this table was stored by TCRdb with only in-frame sequences that have V and J called. A share of the clones is absent; for the studies checked, an unresolved V gene accounts for under half, and the remainder has no known explanation. Recorded for this sample are about 2.2 million clones; 93% of them occurred a single time. The ten largest clones take up 1.7% of the sample. CD8 naive samples were obtained by positive selection for CCR7 among CD45RO-negative cells, yielding a CD45RA+CCR7+ population from which TemRA cells were excluded. Material for sequencing was naive CD8+ T cells from PBMCs. The cell subset or site label corresponds to: CD45RA+CCR7+. These TCRs come from a man aged 18-30 years in good health. Some clones in this sample may be carry-over from other donors' samples.

Comment on this clone: The same CDR3 also results from other DNA sequences found in this sample. This rearrangement joins TRBV6-6 to TRBJ2-7; TRBD1 matches at 9 bases. From germline, CDR1 is MNHNY and CDR2 SVGAGI (reference sequence). This CDR3 comprises 14 residues. V was pared by 2 bases and J by 4 bases, with 3 bases of the junction left unmatched. CDR3 in amino acids: CASSYGGQGYEQYF. The CDR3 coding sequence is TGTGCCAGCAGTTACGGGGGACAGGGTTACGAGCAGTACTTC.

This sequence joins TRBV9 and TRBJ1-2; 9 bases align to TRBD1. Germline CDR1 reads SGDLS; CDR2 reads YYNGEE. The CDR3 consists of 15 residues. The V segment lost 0 bases and the J segment 5 bases; nucleotides outside the gene matches: 5. The CDR3 here is CASSVGKDRGYGYTF. CDR3 DNA sequence: TGTGCCAGCAGCGTAGGGAAGGACAGGGGTTATGGCTACACCTTC.

This clone was detected only once. The chain employs TRBV18 and TRBJ2-7; 13 nucleotides agree with TRBD2. CDR1 and CDR2 (germline): KGHSH, LQKENI. V shed 8 bases, J shed 4 bases, and the junction held 8 bases outside the gene matches. The CDR3 consists of 15 residues. CDR3 residues: CASRGLAGVGYEQYF. The DNA for the CDR3 is TGTGCCAGCCGAGGACTAGCGGGAGTCGGTTACGAGCAGTACTTC.

This clone was detected only a few times. The chain has TRBV7-9 and TRBJ2-2, with D possibly called TRBD1 or TRBD2 (5 bases each). Trimming took off 10 bases at V and 8 bases at J, with 17 bases between the two ends. The CDR3 is 13 residues long. Germline V gene sequence: CDR1 SEHNR, CDR2 FQNEAQ (reference sequence). Written as DNA, the CDR3 is TGTGCCACTCGGGGCATTGATATTGGGGAGCTGTTTTTT. Residues: CATRGIDIGELFF.

V usage is TRBV18 and J usage is TRBJ1-1; possibly TRBD1 for D (5 bases). CDR3 size: 13 residues. CDR1 is KGHSH, CDR2 LQKENI, per germline. With 5 bases removed from V and 0 bases from J, the gap between germline ends came to 7 bases. CDR3 in DNA: TGTGCCAGCTCAGAGACAGTGAACACTGAAGCTTTCTTT. This encodes CASSETVNTEAFF.

This rearrangement joins TRBV10-2 to TRBJ1-4; the match to TRBD1 covers 7 bases. Unmatched junction bases numbered 4, after V lost 3 bases and J lost 6 bases. CDR1 is WSHSY and CDR2 is SAAADI in the germline V gene. The CDR3 is made up of 14 amino acids. The CDR3, as DNA: TGCGCCAGCAGTGAAAGAACAGGGGATGAAAAACTGTTTTTT. Its translation is CASSERTGDEKLFF.